The present T cell receptor (beta chain) was sequenced within a study of response to subunit inactivated influenza vaccine. Whole-study results and caveats: Few new T cells, the authors suggested, are recruited by each seasonal influenza vaccination.

TCRdb processed the RT-PCR reads anew with MiXCR; each CDR3 protein has one entry. This repertoire shows 500,000 to 600,000 distinct CDR3 sequences, about 12% found once; its top ten account for roughly 10%. As for this clonotype: Antigen: not known.

With 7 bases clipped from V and 3 bases from J, the junction kept 10 bases outside the gene matches. The CDR3 sequence is 16 residues long. Germline V gene sequence: CDR1 MDHEN, CDR2 SYDVKM. The source material was PBMCs from blood, sampled on the day of vaccination. The chain uses TRBV28 and TRBJ1-1; TRBD1 matches at 11 bases. The source is a man in his fifties who received an inactivated influenza vaccine. CDR3 DNA sequence: TGTGCCAGCAAGCGGACCGGGACAGGGGGGGACACTGAAGCTTTCTTT. Its translation is CASKRTGTGGDTEAFF.